This T cell receptor beta chain was identified during a study of cytomegalovirus exposure and HLA in healthy donors (dated by TCRdb to about 2017). Background on the whole study: An earlier analysis of several hundred of the donors reported about 250 Gb of sequence data and about 100 million unique TCR beta sequences from about 200 million T cells. All discovery cohort repertoires had been generated on a single sequencing platform. Roughly 5 DR-DQ haplotypes were handled as single units for association and clustering because linkage in the cohort was strong. In a later genetic analysis, genome-wide SNP genotypes for about 65% of the roughly 670 donors were used, and that subset was treated as a discovery cohort. Rather than drawing on any new phenotypic data, the later analysis identified candidate immune exposures from TCR beta sequences and the way those sequences occurred across donors. The number of donors typed differed by locus, with 629-630 for A, B, C, DRB1 and DQB1, around 560 for DQA1, 600 to 610 for DPA1, and roughly 450 for DPB1. The study used immunosequencing to profile the T cell repertoires of around 600 subjects and linked those repertoires to cytomegalovirus serostatus. HLA typing covered class I and class II loci at four-digit resolution. A separate validation cohort of over a hundred different subjects was used in addition to the approximately 610-subject first cohort. The aim of the study was to test whether cataloging public T cell receptors could identify signatures of past pathogen exposure. To decide whether each TCR beta V gene segment behaved as functional or pseudogenic, an earlier analysis of several hundred of the donors relied on high-throughput TCR beta sequencing. An early release covering approximately 600 HLA-typed donors comprised about 300 gigabases of sequencing data and around 86 million unique TCR sequences. To predict cytomegalovirus infection status, the study combined high-throughput TCR immunosequencing, statistical association of individual TCRs with disease status, and machine learning. Donor age, sex, ethnicity and CMV serostatus were compiled alongside the repertoire data. Of the approximately 400 genotyped donors, roughly 85% fell in the genetic ancestry cluster associated with self-reported Caucasian donors. To study patterns of TCR occurrence, a later analysis re-analyzed previously published TCR beta repertoires from several hundred donors and added high-resolution HLA genotyping. On average, around 200,000 unique TCR beta nucleotide sequences were sequenced per donor among about 400 genotyped donors of the cohort, with roughly 20% of those sequences being non-productive. The investigation overall reported the following: According to the authors, the approach could potentially be generalized to other disease states and immunological phenotypes. Correlated functional status among segregating V segments might be attributable to linkage disequilibrium, but an unknown experimental factor could not be ruled out. Approximately 18 rarely observed V segments, including chromosome 9 orphons, were excluded from the earlier analysis of several hundred of the donors because counts were too low. Strong co-occurrence of HLA alleles, especially DR and DQ, made assigning TCR associations to individual alleles difficult. A later genetic analysis reported fewer N-insertions in productive TCRs among donors in an Asian-associated ancestry cluster than the roughly 640-donor mean. The cohort was sequenced for TCR beta chains only, and without alpha or paired-chain data the features that could be detected were limited. A further reported finding was that TCR beta sequences accurately predicted the HLA-A and HLA-B alleles for most subjects in the first cohort. Presence/absence analyses assumed roughly uniform sequencing depth across donors, an assumption that may not hold. A later analysis associated 16,951 TCR beta sequences with specific HLA alleles at a false discovery rate of 0.05. A cluster of highly shared sequence variants was judged likely to be a technical artifact of the sequencing pipeline. According to a later analysis, most CMV-associated TCR beta chains appeared to be HLA-restricted, and the HLA associations seemed to be driven largely by CMV exposure. Because HLA typing was missing for some donors at each locus, association tests included only the typed subset. Compared with equally common non-associated chains, HLA-associated TCR beta chains in a later analysis were more clonally expanded and had lower generation probabilities. In an earlier analysis of 587 of the donors, most TCR beta V segments appeared in productive rearrangements about 87% or about 30% of the time, broadly matching IMGT annotations. Immune exposure information for the cohort was limited to CMV serostatus. According to a later analysis, TCR association rates differed among HLA loci, with DRB1 alleles showing the most associated TCRs and HLA-C alleles showing the fewest. In vitro tests confirmed that a few of the cytomegalovirus-associated TCR beta chains recognize cytomegalovirus antigens. Most TCR sequences were observed very rarely across donors, whereas some public TCRs were present in many individuals. The study gave a list of 150 to 200 TCR beta chains associated with cytomegalovirus. V-gene and J-gene trimming of TCR beta chains was associated with a missense DCLRE1C variant in a later genetic analysis, and the association was replicated in an independent cohort. A later analysis reported that several top co-occurrence clusters appeared linked to parvovirus B19, influenza, CMV and Epstein-Barr virus. In both the original and validation cohorts, the classifier was reported to diagnose cytomegalovirus status with high specificity and sensitivity. Some IMGT-functional V segments, including TRBV6-2 and TRBV6-3, could not be distinguished by the 87-base-pair reads and were therefore excluded.

The cohort comprised fewer than 700 healthy bone marrow donors. Cohort members were all nominally healthy when sampled, although unrecorded immune exposures were likely present. The donor tested CMV seropositive and was one of the 289 seropositive cohort members. Every donor gave a peripheral blood sample, and the peripheral blood mononuclear cells from that sample were used for TCR beta sequencing. The Qiagen DNeasy Blood Extraction Kit was used to extract genomic DNA from the blood cell samples. CDR1 and CDR2, looked up from the germline V gene (reference sequence), are LNHDA and SQIVND. CDR3 length: 14 amino acids, cysteine to phenylalanine. The retained sequence is limited to the CDR3, 42 bases, with the frame set at the first base. At the junction V is shortened by 6 bases and J by 1 base; bases outside the gene matches: 5. Libraries were made using the immunoSEQ multiplex PCR assay. The multiplex PCR relied on a mix of 60 forward primers for TCR Vbeta segments and 13 reverse primers for TCR Jbeta segments. The CDR3 region of rearranged TCR beta genes was amplified from genomic DNA by a multiplex PCR assay. On the Illumina HiSeq System, the amplified TCR beta libraries were sequenced as 87-base-pair reads. The source study handled its data this way. Across the roughly 640 repertoires, a later analysis counted approximately 83 million unique TCR beta chains, about 10 million of which were shared by at least two donors. A nearest-neighbor algorithm error-corrected the raw reads and collapsed the reads into unique sequences, merging closely related sequences to remove PCR and sequencing errors. Alignment of CDR3 sequences to IMGT reference sequences was used to assign V, D and J gene segments. For a sequence to be retained, at least a six-nucleotide match to both a V gene segment and a J gene segment was required. A rearrangement was called productive if the CDR3 had no stop codons and remained in frame with V and J, and every other rearrangement was called non-productive. CDR3 was defined by IMGT convention, running from the second conserved V-encoded cysteine to the conserved J-encoded phenylalanine. The earlier analysis of about 640 of the donors excluded any sequence lacking an unambiguous match to a single V gene segment. In an earlier analysis of a few hundred of the donors, V segments were called functional above 56.7% productive rearrangements and were called segregating when the between-donor standard deviation exceeded 5%. A statistical classification framework was developed to diagnose cytomegalovirus status using the catalog of TCR beta chain sequences. V and J gene assignment, in a later analysis, came from comparing TCR nucleotide sequences with IMGT/GENE-DB human TR gene sequences. The TCRdist pipeline was used in a later analysis to assign CDR3 sequences and most-parsimonious VDJ recombination scenarios. In a later analysis, each TCR beta chain was defined by its CDR3 amino acid sequence together with its V-gene family, and reads lacking a unique V-gene family were excluded. As a way to deal with suspected cross-contamination and a sequencing artifact, a later analysis dropped 592 nucleotide sequences that were highly shared and had low generation probability. For each public chain, a later analysis derived a clonal expansion index from normalized ranks of inferred template counts within each repertoire. A later analysis computed generation probabilities with a VDJ recombination model fitted to out-of-frame rearrangements, and checked the results against IGoR. In a later analysis, TCR-TCR, TCR-HLA and TCR-CMV co-occurrence was scored with hypergeometric tests, and a repertoire-size bias correction was applied to TCR pairs. False discovery rates were estimated in a later analysis by permuting HLA or CMV assignments 20 times. In a later analysis, co-occurring TCRs were grouped using DBSCAN, and TCRdist sequence similarity was added for clustering within HLA-allele-positive subsets. Repertoires with fewer than 30,000 or more than 120,000 public chains, plus five repertoires with anomalous nucleotide sharing, were excluded from co-occurrence clustering. Not all clones reach the TCRdb copy of this immuneACCESS table, which keeps in-frame sequences only. Checked studies attribute under half of the gap to unresolved V genes and leave the rest unexplained. V, J and clone size are taken as reported in that table, and D and trimming were inferred from the DNA itself. The sample profile shows fewer than 200,000 clones; over 70% of them were found once. Roughly 10% of the sample comes from the top ten.

Note on this clone: There is no known antigen for this receptor. The sample holds no much larger clone one base away, and base qualities are not on file.

This TCR derives from a man between 18 and 29 years old in good health and CMV-seropositive. Sequences were obtained from PBMCs. The sequence joins TRBV19 to TRBJ2-7; 8 bases in between match TRBD1. The DNA sequence is given as TGTGCCAGTAGCGAACAGGGGGATTCCTACGAGCAGTACTTC. The resulting protein is CASSEQGDSYEQYF.